This TCR beta chain was documented in a study of blood T cell repertoires in COVID-19. Study-wide context: In each case, the material was cDNA or gDNA derived from T cells, B-cell-depleted T cells, or PBMCs.

Original data processing: Quantification of nucleated cells was approximated via reference gene primer amplification. Method: immunoSEQ multiplex PCR; TCRdb's copy keeps in-frame clones and lacks some. The DNA gave D and trimming, while V, J and clone size come from that table. The sample includes over 250,000 clones, about 90% of them seen just once. The CDR3 contains 14 residues. Germline V gene sequence: CDR1 SGHRS, CDR2 YFSETQ. Trimming cost V 6 bases and J 4 bases, with 14 bases left between them. Sequenced: PBMCs or T cells enriched from blood (not recorded which). The sequence was collected from a woman in her fifties or sixties who had recovered from COVID-19. The genes are TRBV5-1 and TRBJ1-5; maybe TRBD1 (6 bases). The CDR3: CASTNRDMNQPQHF. The CDR3 bases are TGCGCCAGCACAAACAGGGATATGAATCAGCCCCAGCATTTT.